The clone carrying this TCR beta chain was detected a few times. The data stem from a study of shared T cell receptors in the human thymus. The assay was immunoSEQ multiplex PCR, and TCRdb's table has in-frame clones only and misses some. The table shows 650,000 to 950,000 clones, with 75% to 90% occurring only once. These data are also associated with another study on human thymus T cells. According to that study: Resections removed during corrective heart surgery provided the thymus tissue used. Apparent bias marked the V and J gene usage of thymic and blood repertoires.

This TCR was sampled from a girl in the first two years of life with a congenital heart defect. The specimen sequenced was thymocytes.

In nucleotides, the CDR3 is TGCAGCGTTGCCGGGACAGGGGGTTTCTATGGCTACACCTTC. Residues: CSVAGTGGFYGYTF. The chain is built from TRBV29-1 and TRBJ1-2, with 11 bases matching TRBD1. In germline, CDR1 is SQVTM, CDR2 ANQGSEA. V lost 4 bases, J lost 4 bases, and 5 bases stayed unmatched. This CDR3 has 14 amino acids.